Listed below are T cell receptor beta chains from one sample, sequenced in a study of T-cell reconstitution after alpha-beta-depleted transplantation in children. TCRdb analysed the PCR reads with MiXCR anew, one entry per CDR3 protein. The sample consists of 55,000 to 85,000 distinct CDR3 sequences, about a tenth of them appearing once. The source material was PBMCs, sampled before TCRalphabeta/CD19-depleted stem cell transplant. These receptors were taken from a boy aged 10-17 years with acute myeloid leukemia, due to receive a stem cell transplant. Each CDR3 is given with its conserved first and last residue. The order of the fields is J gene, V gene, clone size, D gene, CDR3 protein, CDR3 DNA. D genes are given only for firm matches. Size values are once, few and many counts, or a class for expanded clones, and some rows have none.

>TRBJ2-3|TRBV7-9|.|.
CASSLEQMFGTDTQYF
TGTGCCAGCAGCTTAGAACAGATGTTCGGCACAGATACGCAGTATTTT
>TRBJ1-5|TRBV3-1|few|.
CASTERRNGGTLHF
TGTGCCAGCACCGAACGGCGGAACGGTGGGACGCTGCATTTT
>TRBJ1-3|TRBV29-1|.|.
CSVGHSGNTIYF
TGCAGCGTGGGGCACTCTGGAAACACCATATATTTT
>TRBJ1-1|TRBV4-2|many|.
CASSQGQEDTEAFF
TGTGCCAGCAGCCAAGGCCAGGAGGACACTGAAGCTTTCTTT
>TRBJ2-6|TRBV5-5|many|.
CASSLGRTRVGANVLTF
TGTGCCAGCAGCTTGGGACGGACAAGGGTTGGGGCCAACGTCCTGACTTTC
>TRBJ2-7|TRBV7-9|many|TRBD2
CASKLAGYEQYF
TGTGCCAGTAAACTAGCGGGGTACGAGCAGTACTTC
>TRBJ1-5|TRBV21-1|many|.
CASSNRQGWGNQPQHF
TGTGCCAGCAGCAACCGACAGGGATGGGGCAATCAGCCCCAGCATTTT
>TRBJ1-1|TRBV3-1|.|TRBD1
CASSPISPQGGEAFF
TGTGCCAGCAGCCCCATTTCGCCACAGGGGGGTGAAGCTTTCTTT
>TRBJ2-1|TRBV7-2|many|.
CASTSWASRGQFF
TGTGCCAGCACCTCTTGGGCCTCGAGGGGGCAGTTCTTC
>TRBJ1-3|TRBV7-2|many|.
CASSSQPTAGNTIYF
TGTGCCAGCAGCTCACAGCCTACGGCTGGAAACACCATATATTTT
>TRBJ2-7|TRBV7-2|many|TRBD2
CASSFTSGGPQYF
TGTGCCAGCAGCTTTACTAGCGGGGGACCCCAGTACTTC
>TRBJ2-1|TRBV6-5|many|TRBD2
CASSYPGGSSYNEQFF
TGTGCCAGCAGTTACCCGGGGGGGAGCTCCTACAATGAGCAGTTCTTC
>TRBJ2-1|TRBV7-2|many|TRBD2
CASRPTSPGGEQFF
TGTGCCAGCAGGCCGACTAGCCCTGGGGGTGAGCAGTTCTTC
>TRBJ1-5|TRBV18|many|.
CASSPFSPGPNQPQHF
TGTGCCAGCTCACCTTTTAGCCCCGGTCCCAATCAGCCCCAGCATTTT
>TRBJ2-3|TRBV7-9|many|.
CASSGHRADTQYF
TGTGCCAGCAGCGGCCACAGGGCAGATACGCAGTATTTT
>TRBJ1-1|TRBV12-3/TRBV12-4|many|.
CASSLTVNTEAFF
TGTGCCAGCAGTTTGACGGTGAACACTGAAGCTTTCTTT